Presented here are 7 T cell receptor beta chains from one specimen sequenced in a study of cytomegalovirus exposure and HLA in healthy donors. This PCR relied on a set of 60 Vbeta primers and 13 Jbeta primers. Sequencing used immunoSEQ multiplex PCR; TCRdb keeps in-frame clones, though not all of them. The sample includes 110,000 to 150,000 clones, approximately 78% of them seen just once. Sequencing used PBMCs. The receptors here all came from a man between 18 and 35 years old in good health and CMV-seropositive.

The chain employs TRBV5-1 and TRBJ2-6, with D unresolved. Germline assignment: CDR1 SGHRS and CDR2 YFSETQ. V shed 0 bases and J shed 3 bases, with 4 bases lying between them. The CDR3 is 14 amino acids. Here the CDR3 reads CASSLDSGANVLTF. DNA of the CDR3: TGCGCCAGCAGCTTGGATAGTGGGGCCAACGTCCTGACTTTC. The full variable domain, completed using reference TRBV5-1 and TRBJ2-6, is KAGVTQTPRYLIKTRGQQVTLSCSPISGHRSVSWYQQTPGQGLQFLFEYFSETQRNKGNFPGRFSGRQFSNSRSEMNVSTLELGDSALYLCASSLDSGANVLTFGAGSRLTVL.

This clone occurred a few times. The V call is TRBV5-6, the J call TRBJ1-2; maybe TRBD1 (6 bases). The CDR3 has 14 residues. Germline lookup yields CDR1 SGHDT and CDR2 YYEEEE. The V and J ends lost 2 bases and 5 bases respectively, with 13 bases between them. CDR3 in DNA: TGTGCCAGCAGCTTAGGACAGTCCAATTATGGCTACACCTTC. This codes for CASSLGQSNYGYTF.

The rearrangement links TRBV4-1 to TRBJ2-7; D possibly corresponds to TRBD1 (6 bases). V was shortened by 5 bases and J by 5 bases, with 10 bases between the two germline ends. This CDR3 comprises 12 residues. The V gene's germline CDR1 is MGHRA and CDR2 YSYEKL. The DNA for the CDR3 is TGCGCCAGCAGCGGGACAAGGAACGAGCAGTACTTC. Amino acids: CASSGTRNEQYF.

The DNA for the CDR3 is TGTGCCAGCAGCCTCGGGGGGGAGAGCACAGATACGCAGTATTTT. It translates to CASSLGGESTDTQYF. This chain connects TRBV6-5 to TRBJ2-3, with 8 bases matching TRBD2. The J segment lost 0 bases and the V segment lost 6 bases, leaving 5 bases of the junction unmatched. Germline V gives CDR1 MNHEY, CDR2 SVGAGI. The CDR3 is made up of 15 amino acids.

V is TRBV7-9 and J is TRBJ1-2; 7 nucleotides match TRBD1. CDR3 length: 19 amino acids. Germline-derived CDR1 and CDR2 are SEHNR and FQNEAQ (reference sequence). V was clipped by 4 bases and J by 0 bases; unmatched bases: 17. CDR3 DNA: TGTGCCAGCAGCTCCCGTACCACCCAGCGACAGGGCCCTAACTATGGCTACACCTTC. It codes for CASSSRTTQRQGPNYGYTF.

The chain recombines TRBV2 with TRBJ2-7; possibly TRBD1 for D (6 bases). V lost 10 bases, J lost 3 bases, and 16 bases lay in between. Germline V CDR1 and CDR2: SNHLY, FYNNEI. CDR3 length: 13 amino acids. The CDR3 coding sequence is TGTGCCATAGAGGACAGTGTGAGCTACGAGCAGTACTTC. It is translated as CAIEDSVSYEQYF.

V is TRBV5-1 and J is TRBJ1-3; no definite D call. Trimming cost V 0 bases and J 4 bases, with 8 bases left between them. The CDR3 consists of 14 residues. CDR1 and CDR2 (germline): SGHRS, YFSETQ. The CDR3 is CASSLEGRGNTIYF. The CDR3 nucleotides read TGCGCCAGCAGCTTGGAAGGGAGAGGAAACACCATATATTTT.